These 20 T cell receptor beta chains were all obtained from the same sample, sequenced in a study of control samples from healthy donors and cancer patients. Method: immunoSEQ multiplex PCR; TCRdb's copy keeps in-frame clones and lacks some. The data contain 150,000 to 200,000 clones, around 96% of them singletons. The sequencing sample was made of blood. These receptors were taken from a woman in her forties in good health.

This chain uses TRBV30 with TRBJ2-1, with TRBD2 matching 7 bases. CDR1 GTSNPN and CDR2 SVGIG come from the germline V gene (reference sequence). This CDR3 spans 14 amino acids. V dropped 3 bases and J dropped 4; count of bases not matched to a gene: 6. As DNA, the CDR3 is TGTGCCTGGAGAGCGGGACTCCCTTACAATGAGCAGTTCTTC. Translated: CAWRAGLPYNEQFF.

CDR3 in DNA: TGTGCCAGCAGCTTGACAGGGGGGAAAACGACTAATGAAAAACTGTTTTTT. This sequence encodes CASSLTGGKTTNEKLFF. The chain is built from TRBV7-9 and TRBJ1-4, with 9 bases fitting TRBD1. Germline CDR1 is SEHNR and CDR2 is FQNEAQ (reference sequence). V was clipped by 3 bases and J by 2 bases; unmatched bases: 7. The CDR3 loop spans 17 amino acids.

In its sample, this clone was seen once. CDR3 nucleotide sequence: TGTGCCAGCAGCTTGGGGGGCAGATATCAGCCCCAGCATTTT. Translating gives CASSLGGRYQPQHF. The chain combines TRBV5-8 with TRBJ1-5, with a tentative D call TRBD1 (5 bases). There are 14 residues in the CDR3. Trimming cost V 0 bases and J 5 bases, with 9 bases left between them. Germline V gives CDR1 SGHTS, CDR2 YDEGEE.

This clone is judged medium-sized (0.01 to 0.1%). The chain has TRBV19 and TRBJ2-2; 7 positions agree with TRBD2. Per germline, CDR1 LNHDA and CDR2 SQIVND (reference sequence). Losses at the gene ends were 7 bases for V and 7 bases for J; bases not matched to a gene: 12. CDR3 length equals 15 residues. CDR3 bases: TGTGCCAGTACCGAAGGGTTAGCGGGCAGCGGGGAGCTGTTTTTT. This sequence encodes CASTEGLAGSGELFF.

The chain recombines TRBV18 with TRBJ1-5, with D perhaps matching TRBD1 (6 bases). This CDR3 comprises 15 residues. Per germline, CDR1 KGHSH and CDR2 LQKENI. Trimming took off 5 bases at V and 7 bases at J, with 18 bases between the two ends. The CDR3 reads CASSTEGVGEQPQHF. CDR3 bases: TGTGCCAGCTCAACCGAGGGGGTCGGGGAGCAGCCCCAGCATTTT.

CDR3: CASSPQTGKGNTIYF. Here the CDR3 DNA reads TGTGCCAGCAGCCCCCAGACAGGGAAAGGAAACACCATATATTTT. The chain joins TRBV9 to TRBJ1-3; 7 nucleotides match TRBD1. V dropped 4 bases and J dropped 4; count of bases not matched to a gene: 8. The CDR3 covers 15 residues. Looked up from germline, CDR1 is SGDLS and CDR2 is YYNGEE.

This clone was observed once. The CDR3, as DNA: TGTGCCAGCAGTGAAGGGCTAGCGACAGATACGCAGTATTTT. This translates into CASSEGLATDTQYF. This chain links TRBV2 with TRBJ2-3, with a tentative D call TRBD2 (6 bases). This CDR3 is built from 14 residues. Per germline, CDR1 SNHLY and CDR2 FYNNEI. V was cut by 1 base and J by 3 bases, with 8 bases left in between.

The DNA for the CDR3 is TGTGCCAGCATTTGGACAGAGCATTGCGGAAACACCATATATTTT. This encodes CASIWTEHCGNTIYF. V is TRBV6-4 and J is TRBJ1-3, with D possibly TRBD1 on 6 matching bases. CDR1 MRHNA and CDR2 SNTAGT come from the germline V gene. The CDR3 is 15 amino acids. V lost 7 bases to trimming and J lost 4 bases, with 17 bases between them.

The V and J genes are TRBV4-3 and TRBJ2-5, with 7 bases matching TRBD1. CDR1 and CDR2 (germline): LGHNA, YSLEER. The CDR3 has 16 residues. V lost 3 bases and J lost 4; bases outside the gene matches: 11. In nucleotides, the CDR3 is TGCGCCAGCAGCCATGGGGTAGAGGGGGCCGGAGAGACCCAGTACTTC. It is translated as CASSHGVEGAGETQYF.

The chain couples TRBV5-1 to TRBJ1-1; TRBD1 might be the D (5 bases). Germline V gives CDR1 SGHRS, CDR2 YFSETQ. The CDR3 extends over 15 amino acids. V was trimmed by 1 base and J by 2 bases, leaving 12 bases between them. The CDR3 DNA reads as TGCGCCAGCAGCTTGATGGGGCCTCCCAACACTGAAGCTTTCTTT. Translated, it gives CASSLMGPPNTEAFF. Drawing the rest from reference TRBV5-1 and TRBJ1-1, the complete variable domain is KAGVTQTPRYLIKTRGQQVTLSCSPISGHRSVSWYQQTPGQGLQFLFEYFSETQRNKGNFPGRFSGRQFSNSRSEMNVSTLELGDSALYLCASSLMGPPNTEAFFGQGTRLTVV.

The chain combines TRBV6-2 or TRBV6-3 with TRBJ2-7; D remains ambiguous. CDR1 is MNHEY, CDR2 SVGEGT, per germline. V was cut by 3 bases and J by 2 bases, with 8 bases left in between. This CDR3 has 13 amino acids. The CDR3 is CASSYRVTYEQYF. CDR3 nucleotides: TGTGCCAGCAGTTATAGGGTTACCTACGAGCAGTACTTC.

This clone was seen a single time. The DNA for the CDR3 is TGTGCCAGCAGCCAAGATGGATTGGCTTCCCGCAATCAGCCCCAGCATTTT. It yields the protein CASSQDGLASRNQPQHF. V gene TRBV4-2 combines with J gene TRBJ1-5; D not resolved. Looked up from germline, CDR1 is LGHNA and CDR2 is YNFKEQ. The CDR3 loop spans 17 amino acids. V lost 0 bases and J lost 2, with 14 bases in between.

The rearrangement links TRBV5-4 to TRBJ2-3, with 7 bases fitting TRBD1. Germline CDR1 reads SGHNT; CDR2 reads YYREEE (reference sequence). This CDR3 has 14 amino acids. The V segment lost 1 base and the J segment 5 bases; nucleotides outside the gene matches: 4. Here the CDR3 DNA reads TGTGCCAGCAGCTTGAAGGGGGCGGGAGATACGCAGTATTTT. This codes for CASSLKGAGDTQYF.

This chain links TRBV27 with TRBJ2-5; 8 bases agree with TRBD1. The V gene end was trimmed by 3 bases and the J gene end by 2 bases; junction bases not matched to a gene: 5. Per the germline V gene, CDR1 is MNHEY and CDR2 is SMNVEV (reference sequence). This CDR3 is 15 amino acids long. The CDR3 nucleotides are TGTGCCAGCAGTTTTTGGCAGGGGGCACAAGAGACCCAGTACTTC. This sequence encodes CASSFWQGAQETQYF.

The chain recombines TRBV25-1 with TRBJ2-2, with 9 bases lining up with TRBD2. The ends lost 8 bases at V and 3 bases at J; junction bases unmatched: 10. Germline CDR1 MGHDK, CDR2 SYGVNS. The CDR3 is 16 residues long. The CDR3: CASGSVAGDHTGELFF. The CDR3 DNA reads as TGTGCCAGCGGGTCGGTAGCGGGAGACCACACCGGGGAGCTGTTTTTT.

The V call is TRBV7-9, the J call TRBJ1-1; D unclear. V gave up 6 bases and J gave up 3 bases, with 11 bases separating them. Looked up from germline, CDR1 is SEHNR and CDR2 is FQNEAQ (reference sequence). The CDR3 is 13 residues long. CDR3 in amino acids: CASREGAHTEAFF. CDR3 in DNA: TGTGCCAGCAGGGAGGGTGCCCACACTGAAGCTTTCTTT.

The V call is TRBV27, the J call TRBJ2-1, with TRBD1 matching 7 bases. This CDR3 spans 18 amino acids. The V and J ends lost 5 bases and 4 bases, in that order; junction bases with no gene match: 17. CDR1 and CDR2 from the germline V gene are MNHEY and SMNVEV (reference sequence). CDR3 in amino acids: CASSPPRDSPKPYNEQFF. The DNA of the CDR3 is TGTGCCAGCAGTCCACCCCGGGACAGCCCAAAACCGTACAATGAGCAGTTCTTC.

The chain carries TRBV5-1 and TRBJ2-7; tentative D call: TRBD1 (5 bases). V was shortened by 4 bases and J by 6 bases, with 17 bases between the two germline ends. This CDR3 contains 14 residues. CDR1 and CDR2 from the germline V gene are SGHRS and YFSETQ. CDR3 residues: CASSLRQGTGEQYF. In DNA form, the CDR3 reads TGCGCCAGCAGCCTGCGGCAGGGAACAGGCGAGCAGTACTTC. The full variable domain, in which reference TRBV5-1 and TRBJ2-7 provide the parts outside the CDR3, is KAGVTQTPRYLIKTRGQQVTLSCSPISGHRSVSWYQQTPGQGLQFLFEYFSETQRNKGNFPGRFSGRQFSNSRSEMNVSTLELGDSALYLCASSLRQGTGEQYFGPGTRLTVT.

The V gene is TRBV14, the J gene TRBJ2-2; D is tentatively TRBD1 or TRBD2 (5 bases each). The germline CDR1 and CDR2 sequences are SGHDN and FVKESK. This CDR3 has 16 amino acids. V lost 6 bases, J lost 5 bases, and 19 bases lay in between. CDR3 bases: TGTGCCAGCAGTCTAAGACCGGGACCCTCTACCGGGGAGCTGTTTTTT. Its protein is CASSLRPGPSTGELFF.

This chain's CDR3 is CASSPRDTSISTEAFF. For the CDR3, the DNA is TGTGCCAGCTCACCAAGGGACACCAGTATCAGCACTGAAGCTTTCTTT. The chain recombines TRBV18 with TRBJ1-1; D might be TRBD1 (6 bases). Trimming shortened V by 2 bases and J by 4 bases, and 17 bases separated the two germline ends. In germline, CDR1 is KGHSH, CDR2 LQKENI. The CDR3 loop spans 16 amino acids.